This TCR beta chain is drawn from a study of T-cell memory formation after mild COVID-19. Overall study findings and caveats: Among contracting clones, CD4+ were mainly CM/EM and CD8+ enriched in EMRA.

From the 5' RACE reads, TCRdb called clonotypes with MiXCR, one entry per CDR3 protein. The sample contains 550,000 to 650,000 distinct CDR3 sequences, 15% to 20% of which appear only once. For this clonotype: Its target is not known.

The clonotype was recovered from an adult woman who had mild COVID-19 (a few samples of this study predate the infection). Cell type and time point are not known. Sequenced input: PBMCs or a T cell subset sorted from them (not recorded which).

This CDR3 is CASSQTDRTNTEAFF. The CDR3 DNA is TGCGCCAGCAGCCAGACGGACCGGACGAACACTGAAGCTTTCTTT. The chain links TRBV4-1 to TRBJ1-1, with D unclear. Germline V gene lookup returns CDR1 MGHRA and CDR2 YSYEKL. The CDR3 totals 15 residues. Trimming left V 3 bases short and J 1 base short, with 12 bases between.